A selection of T cell receptor beta chains follows, all from one sample in a study of OX40 agonist ivuxolimab in advanced cancers. Sequenced by immunoSEQ multiplex PCR; TCRdb stores in-frame clones only, minus some. This table holds under 150,000 clones, 75% to 90% found once. This material consisted of CD4+ or CD8+ T cells sorted from blood, taken in a trial of the OX40 agonist ivuxolimab. The receptors were gathered from an adult with an advanced solid tumor such as melanoma, head and neck, liver or kidney cancer. The CDR3 runs from the conserved cysteine through the conserved F or W. A D gene is named only where the DNA matches it firmly. The size field is filled for only some rows; it gives once, few, many or a size class.

j_call clone_size v_call d_call cdr3_aa cdr3_nt
TRBJ2-3 NA TRBV28 TRBD2 CASSIGGGGISRTDTQYF TGTGCCAGCAGCATCGGGGGGGGTGGTATCTCACGCACAGATACGCAGTATTTT
TRBJ2-1 NA TRBV20-1 NA CSARRDEQFF TGCAGTGCTAGGAGAGATGAGCAGTTCTTC
TRBJ2-5 NA TRBV18 NA CASSPRTEQETQYF TGTGCCAGCTCACCTAGGACCGAGCAAGAGACCCAGTACTTC
TRBJ1-1 NA TRBV5-1 TRBD1 CASSLPDRVGNTEAFF TGCGCCAGCAGCTTGCCAGACAGGGTTGGGAACACTGAAGCTTTCTTT
TRBJ1-2 once TRBV5-1 TRBD1 CASSPFGQAGLDGYTF TGCGCCAGCAGTCCATTCGGACAGGCGGGGCTAGATGGCTACACCTTC
TRBJ2-6 NA TRBV27 TRBD1 CASRGQGSTGANVLTF TGTGCCAGCAGAGGACAGGGTAGTACTGGGGCCAACGTCCTGACTTTC
TRBJ2-7 NA TRBV7-8 TRBD2 CASSPTSGVPYEQYF TGTGCCAGCAGCCCTACTAGCGGGGTACCCTACGAGCAGTACTTC
TRBJ2-3 NA TRBV14 NA CASSQEVAWGTDTQYF TGTGCCAGCAGCCAAGAAGTCGCCTGGGGAACAGATACGCAGTATTTT
TRBJ2-4 NA TRBV6-5 TRBD1 CASRSGGRDIQYF TGTGCCAGCAGATCAGGGGGCCGGGACATTCAGTACTTC
TRBJ2-7 NA TRBV7-2 NA CASSDPGSEQYF TGTGCCAGCAGCGATCCAGGGAGCGAGCAGTACTTC
TRBJ2-3 NA TRBV19 TRBD1 CASRVTGGPDTQYF TGTGCCAGTAGGGTGACAGGGGGCCCAGATACGCAGTATTTT
TRBJ2-7 NA TRBV21-1 NA CASSKKVPGGEQYF TGTGCCAGCAGCAAAAAGGTACCAGGTGGTGAGCAGTACTTC
TRBJ1-5 once TRBV30 NA CAWSVGGNQPQHF TGTGCCTGGAGTGTAGGAGGGAACCAGCCCCAGCATTTT
TRBJ2-2 NA TRBV2 TRBD1 CASSVTGAPNTGELFF TGTGCCAGCAGCGTTACAGGGGCCCCCAACACCGGGGAGCTGTTTTTT
TRBJ2-5 once TRBV7-6 NA CASSLGGLSQETQYF TGTGCCAGCAGCTTAGGAGGACTGAGCCAAGAGACCCAGTACTTC
TRBJ2-1 once TRBV4-3 NA CASSQGPGFDPQRDNEQFF TGCGCCAGCAGCCAAGGTCCGGGGTTTGATCCGCAGCGCGACAATGAGCAGTTCTTC
TRBJ2-4 once TRBV9 NA CASSGNRRGLAKNIQYF TGTGCCAGCAGCGGCAACCGCAGGGGACTAGCCAAAAACATTCAGTACTTC
TRBJ2-3 NA TRBV7-2 NA CASSPEGYTQYF TGTGCCAGCAGCCCAGAGGGGTATACGCAGTATTTT
TRBJ2-5 NA TRBV9 TRBD1 CASSVESGGLGEQYF TGTGCCAGCAGCGTAGAGTCAGGGGGCCTGGGTGAGCAGTACTTC
TRBJ1-1 NA TRBV6-5 NA CASRDLWGGAFF TGTGCCAGCAGGGACCTCTGGGGAGGAGCTTTCTTT
TRBJ2-1 NA TRBV15 NA CATSRDIQDSYNEQFF TGTGCCACCAGCAGAGATATCCAGGACAGCTACAATGAGCAGTTCTTC
TRBJ2-3 NA TRBV5-1 NA CASSSGALKGDTQYF TGCGCCAGCAGCTCGGGGGCTCTAAAAGGGGATACGCAGTATTTT
TRBJ1-3 NA TRBV2 NA CASRGGGDTIYF TGTGCCAGCAGGGGCGGGGGCGACACCATATATTTT
TRBJ2-1 NA TRBV7-3 NA CASSPGQNYNEQFF TGTGCCAGCAGCCCCGGACAAAATTACAATGAGCAGTTCTTC
TRBJ2-7 NA TRBV7-9 NA CASSLPASYEQYF TGTGCCAGCAGCCTCCCAGCTTCCTACGAGCAGTACTTC
TRBJ1-2 NA TRBV4-1 TRBD1 CASSQGQGTTTNYGYTF TGCGCCAGCAGCCAAGGACAGGGGACCACCACTAACTATGGCTACACCTTC
TRBJ2-1 NA TRBV19 NA CASSNRQTSYNEQFF TGTGCCAGTAGTAACCGACAGACGTCTTACAATGAGCAGTTCTTC
TRBJ2-1 NA TRBV6-7 NA CASGQASYNEQFF TGTGCCAGCGGCCAGGCTTCCTACAATGAGCAGTTCTTC
TRBJ2-7 NA TRBV10-1 TRBD1 CASSGGTGLSYEQYF TGCGCCAGCAGTGGGGGGACAGGACTTTCCTACGAGCAGTACTTC
TRBJ1-5 NA TRBV30 NA CAWSLPDRIHQPQHF TGTGCCTGGAGTCTCCCCGACAGGATCCATCAGCCCCAGCATTTT
TRBJ2-2 NA TRBV9 NA CASSFSGDAGELFF TGTGCCAGCAGCTTCAGCGGAGATGCCGGGGAGCTGTTTTTT
TRBJ2-1 NA TRBV7-3 NA CASSSSAPYNEQFF TGTGCCAGCAGCTCCTCCGCCCCCTACAATGAGCAGTTCTTC
TRBJ2-5 NA TRBV18 NA CASSPVPRVETQYF TGTGCCAGCTCACCAGTCCCCAGGGTGGAGACCCAGTACTTC
TRBJ1-1 NA TRBV2 NA CASSVLEGRVAFF TGTGCCAGCAGTGTCCTGGAGGGCCGGGTTGCTTTCTTT
TRBJ2-2 NA TRBV11-2 TRBD2 CASSFSSGENTGELFF TGTGCCAGCAGCTTCTCGAGCGGGGAGAACACCGGGGAGCTGTTTTTT
TRBJ2-7 NA TRBV27 NA CASSWGTSRYEQYF TGTGCCAGCAGTTGGGGGACATCGCGCTACGAGCAGTACTTC
TRBJ2-7 NA TRBV7-2 TRBD1 CASSLGQGRHEQYF TGTGCCAGCAGCTTAGGACAGGGAAGGCACGAGCAGTACTTC
TRBJ2-2 NA TRBV7-3 TRBD2 CASSLIAGGDTGELFF TGTGCCAGCAGCCTTATAGCGGGGGGTGACACCGGGGAGCTGTTTTTT
TRBJ2-7 once TRBV6-1 TRBD2 CAGGTSLWYEQYF TGTGCCGGGGGGACTAGCCTCTGGTACGAGCAGTACTTC
TRBJ1-1 few TRBV4-1 NA CASSSPTVGTEAFF TGCGCCAGCAGCTCCCCCACGGTGGGAACTGAAGCTTTCTTT